A single sample is the source of the 7 T cell receptor beta chains below, sequenced in a study of spatial heterogeneity in lung cancer. Notes on the study in general: Mutation tallies in tumors tracked expanded intratumoral alpha and beta TCR counts.

The antigens these receptors bind are not known. Via MiXCR, TCRdb re-called the 5' RACE reads, giving one row per CDR3 protein. The sample yields thousands of distinct CDR3 sequences, less than 8.5% seen once. Stated time point: sample taken at primary tumor resection. Material: lung tumor tissue, obtained at surgery. All receptors derive from a male donor with early-stage non-small cell lung cancer.

This clonotype appeared many times. The chain's CDR3 is CASHEGIGLQDTQYF. Here the CDR3 DNA reads TGTGCCAGCCACGAAGGCATTGGGTTACAAGATACGCAGTATTTT. J is TRBJ2-3 and V is TRBV27; D not resolved. Trimming shortened V by 8 bases and J by 5 bases, and 20 bases separated the two germline ends. This CDR3 is 15 amino acids long. Germline V gene data show CDR1 as MNHEY and CDR2 as SMNVEV (reference sequence).

This clonotype was seen repeatedly, ten times or more. The V call is TRBV7-2, the J call TRBJ2-3, with D perhaps TRBD2 (5 bases). The germline V gene has CDR1 SGHTA and CDR2 FQGNSA. Trimming cost V 7 bases and J 2 bases, with 16 bases left between them. The length of the CDR3 is 15 residues. CDR3 bases: TGTGCCAGCACCCGTGTCGCGGGTCCCACAGATACGCAGTATTTT. Translated, it gives CASTRVAGPTDTQYF.

In its sample, this clonotype ranks as medium-sized. The junction and the germline gene differ at one end; a read error may be behind it. The chain joins TRBV7-7 to TRBJ2-2, with D unresolved. The CDR3 sequence is 14 residues long. Germline lookup yields CDR1 SSHAT and CDR2 FNYEAQ (reference sequence). This CDR3 reads CASSLGGSTGELFF. The CDR3 bases are TGTGCTAGCAGCTTAGGTGGATCCACCGGGGAGCTGTTTTTT.

In this sample, this clonotype is medium-sized. This sequence joins TRBV18 and TRBJ1-5; no clear D gene. The CDR3 contains 13 residues. Germline V CDR1 and CDR2: KGHSH, LQKENI. V was cut by 8 bases and J by 7 bases, with 15 bases left in between. The CDR3 DNA is TGTGCCAGCGGCGAGGACCAGCAACAGCCCCAGCATTTT. Amino acids: CASGEDQQQPQHF.

This clonotype was detected ten times or more. The rearrangement uses TRBV28 and TRBJ1-2, with D unresolved. The V gene lost 2 bases and the J gene lost 4 bases, with 11 bases spanning the gap. CDR1 and CDR2 (germline): MDHEN, SYDVKM. The CDR3 totals 14 residues. This chain's CDR3 is CASSLITLGYGYTF. The CDR3 DNA sequence: TGTGCCAGCAGTTTAATAACCCTGGGCTATGGCTACACCTTC.

By its share, this clonotype is medium-sized. The gene calls are TRBV3-1 and TRBJ2-2; D is ambiguous. Germline V gene data show CDR1 as LGHDT and CDR2 as YNNKEL (reference sequence). The CDR3 contains 14 residues. V was pared by 4 bases and J by 3 bases, with 9 bases between. The CDR3 sequence is CASSRLTDTGELFF. For the CDR3, the DNA is TGTGCCAGCAGCCGATTGACGGACACCGGGGAGCTGTTTTTT.

This clonotype occurred many times. The V call is TRBV6-5, the J call TRBJ1-5; no firm D call. V gave up 2 bases and J gave up 2 bases, with 16 bases separating them. CDR1 and CDR2 from the germline V gene are MNHEY and SVGAGI. CDR3 length: 17 amino acids. CDR3 sequence reads: CASSYHPPEAGNQPQHF. The CDR3 DNA sequence: TGTGCCAGCAGTTACCACCCCCCGGAGGCGGGCAATCAGCCCCAGCATTTT.